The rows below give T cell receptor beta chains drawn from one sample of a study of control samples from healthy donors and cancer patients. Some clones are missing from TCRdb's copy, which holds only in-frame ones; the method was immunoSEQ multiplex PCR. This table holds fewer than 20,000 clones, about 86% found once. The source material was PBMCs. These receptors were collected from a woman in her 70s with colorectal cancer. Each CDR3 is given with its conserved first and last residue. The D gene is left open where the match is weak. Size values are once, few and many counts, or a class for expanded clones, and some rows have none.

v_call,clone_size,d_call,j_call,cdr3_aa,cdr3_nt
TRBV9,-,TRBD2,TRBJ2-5,CASSVGLAGVQETQYF,TGTGCCAGCAGCGTAGGGCTAGCGGGGGTCCAAGAGACCCAGTACTTC
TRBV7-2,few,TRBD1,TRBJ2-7,CASSLVGQGVFYEQYF,TGTGCCAGCAGCTTAGTTGGACAGGGGGTGTTCTACGAGCAGTACTTC
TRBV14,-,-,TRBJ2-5,CASSQDEVTKETQYF,TGTGCCAGCAGCCAAGACGAGGTTACGAAGGAGACCCAGTACTTC
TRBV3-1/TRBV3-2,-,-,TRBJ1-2,CASSLTVPNYGYTF,TGTGCCAGCAGCCTAACAGTGCCCAACTATGGCTACACCTTC
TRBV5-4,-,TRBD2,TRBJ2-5,CASSFPAGEETQYF,TGTGCCAGCAGCTTCCCAGCGGGAGAAGAGACCCAGTACTTC
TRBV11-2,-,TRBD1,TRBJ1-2,CASRLQGQAFYGYTF,TGTGCCAGCAGACTCCAAGGACAGGCGTTCTATGGCTACACCTTC
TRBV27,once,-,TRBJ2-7,CASRRADPYEQYF,TGTGCCAGCAGACGGGCAGACCCCTACGAGCAGTACTTC
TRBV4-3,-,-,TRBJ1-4,CASSRAGAEKLFF,TGCGCCAGCAGCCGGGCAGGGGCTGAAAAACTGTTTTTT
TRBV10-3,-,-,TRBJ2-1,CAIRASGTALREQFF,TGTGCCATCAGAGCCTCCGGGACTGCCCTGAGGGAGCAGTTCTTC
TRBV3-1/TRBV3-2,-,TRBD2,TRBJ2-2,CASGATSGTHDTGELFF,TGTGCCAGCGGGGCGACTAGCGGGACCCACGATACCGGGGAGCTGTTTTTT
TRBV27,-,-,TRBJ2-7,CASSFRTSLYEQYF,TGTGCCAGCAGTTTCAGGACAAGCCTCTACGAGCAGTACTTC
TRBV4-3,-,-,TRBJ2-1,CASSQSSDLPNEQFF,TGCGCCAGCAGCCAATCCTCAGACCTCCCCAATGAGCAGTTCTTC
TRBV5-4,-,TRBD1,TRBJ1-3,CASSLGTGGIGNTIYF,TGTGCCAGCAGCTTGGGAACAGGGGGCATTGGAAACACCATATATTTT
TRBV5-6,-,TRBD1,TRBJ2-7,CASSLGPGTGGYEQYF,TGTGCCAGCAGCTTGGGTCCGGGGACAGGCGGGTACGAGCAGTACTTC
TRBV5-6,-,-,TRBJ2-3,CASSLAGKANTQYF,TGTGCCAGCAGCTTGGCAGGGAAAGCAAATACGCAGTATTTT
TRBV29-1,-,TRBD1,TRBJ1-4,CSVGTGGYKKLFF,TGCAGCGTAGGGACAGGGGGATATAAAAAACTGTTTTTT
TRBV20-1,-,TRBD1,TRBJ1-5,CSASDRDRGQGSNQPQHF,TGCAGTGCTAGTGACCGGGACAGGGGGCAAGGGAGCAATCAGCCCCAGCATTTT
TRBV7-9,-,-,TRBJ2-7,CASGAGVPYEQYF,TGTGCCAGCGGGGCCGGGGTCCCCTACGAGCAGTACTTC
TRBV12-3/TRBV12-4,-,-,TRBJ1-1,CASSLGGIAFF,TGTGCCAGCAGCCTCGGGGGGATAGCTTTCTTT
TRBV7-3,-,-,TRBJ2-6,CASSSRLGSGANVLTF,TGTGCCAGCAGTTCTCGACTGGGCTCTGGGGCCAACGTCCTGACTTTC
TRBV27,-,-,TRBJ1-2,CASSFPGTGYTF,TGTGCCAGCAGTTTTCCAGGGACCGGCTACACCTTC
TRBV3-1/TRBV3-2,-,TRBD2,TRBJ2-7,CASSRDYASWEQYF,TGTGCCAGCAGCCGGGACTACGCTTCGTGGGAGCAGTACTTC
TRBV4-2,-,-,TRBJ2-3,CASSQDRAGRYF,TGTGCCAGCAGCCAAGATAGGGCAGGGCGGTATTTT
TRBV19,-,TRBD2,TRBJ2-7,CASNSAGVREQYF,TGTGCCAGTAACTCGGCGGGGGTTAGAGAGCAGTACTTC
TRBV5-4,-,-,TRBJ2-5,CASNLRGETQYF,TGTGCCAGCAACCTTAGGGGAGAGACCCAGTACTTC
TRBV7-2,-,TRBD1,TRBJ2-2,CASSPGTGGTGELFF,TGTGCCAGCAGCCCAGGGACAGGTGGGACCGGGGAGCTGTTTTTT
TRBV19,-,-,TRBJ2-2,CASSIGLLNTGELFF,TGTGCCAGTAGTATAGGACTATTGAACACCGGGGAGCTGTTTTTT
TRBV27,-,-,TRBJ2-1,CASTKSWTTHNEQFF,TGTGCCAGCACCAAATCCTGGACTACCCACAATGAGCAGTTCTTC
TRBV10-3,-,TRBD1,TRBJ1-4,CAISEGRGRTNEKLFF,TGTGCCATCAGTGAGGGGAGGGGGCGAACTAATGAAAAACTGTTTTTT
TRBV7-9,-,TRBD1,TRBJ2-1,CASSLNPQTGGPRNEQFF,TGTGCCAGCAGCTTAAACCCTCAAACAGGGGGCCCCCGTAATGAGCAGTTCTTC
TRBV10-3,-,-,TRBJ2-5,CAISESNRGETQYF,TGTGCCATCAGTGAGTCGAATAGAGGAGAGACCCAGTACTTC
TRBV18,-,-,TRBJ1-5,CASSPPGQFNQPQHF,TGTGCCAGCTCACCCCCTGGACAGTTCAATCAGCCCCAGCATTTT
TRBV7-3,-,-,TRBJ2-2,CASSPRLGGAGELFF,TGTGCCAGCAGCCCACGGCTAGGAGGAGCCGGGGAGCTGTTTTTT
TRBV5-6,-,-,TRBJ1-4,CASKSVEGDEKLFF,TGTGCCAGCAAGTCCGTAGAAGGGGATGAAAAACTGTTTTTT
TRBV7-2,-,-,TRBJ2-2,CASSLVGWGQTNTGELFF,TGTGCCAGCAGCTTAGTCGGTTGGGGGCAGACTAACACCGGGGAGCTGTTTTTT
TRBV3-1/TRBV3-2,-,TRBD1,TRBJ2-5,CASSQGGQGVQTQYF,TGTGCCAGCAGCCAAGGGGGACAGGGAGTACAGACCCAGTACTTC
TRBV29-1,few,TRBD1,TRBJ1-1,CSVHGQGGRDTEAFF,TGCAGCGTGCACGGACAGGGAGGTCGGGACACTGAAGCTTTCTTT
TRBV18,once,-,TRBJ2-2,CASSQRVVNTGELFF,TGTGCCAGCTCACAGAGGGTTGTGAACACCGGGGAGCTGTTTTTT
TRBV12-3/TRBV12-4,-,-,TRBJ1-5,CASSGGSNQPQHF,TGTGCCAGCAGTGGGGGAAGCAATCAGCCCCAGCATTTT
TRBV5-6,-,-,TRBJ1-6,CASSLGLNSPLHF,TGTGCCAGCAGCTTGGGACTTAATTCACCCCTCCACTTT
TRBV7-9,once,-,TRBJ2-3,CASSLDVLYYF,TGTGCCAGCAGCTTAGATGTTTTATACTATTTT
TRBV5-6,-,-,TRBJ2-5,CASSLGLGQETQYF,TGTGCCAGCAGCTTGGGTCTTGGCCAAGAGACCCAGTACTTC